The present TCR beta chain was sequenced within a study of blood T cells in healthy people across ages (dated by TCRdb to about 2015). As for the study more broadly: Template switching captured roughly one uniquely barcoded TCR beta cDNA molecule per two T cells in model experiments. Two additional independent replicas of 1 million unique cDNA reads from the same blood draw were analyzed for two donors (one aged 18 to 29 and one aged 80 or older). To avoid experimental bias, donors of different ages were randomly spread across the sequencing lanes. The donors were divided into four age groups: young (average approximately 15 years), middle-aged (about 41), aged (about 60) and long-lived (82). To track age-related changes in TCR beta repertoire diversity, the study relied on deep sequencing normalized with unique cDNA molecular identifiers. The paper as a whole reports these results and caveats: Since profiling was done on bulk unsorted PBMCs, naive and antigen-experienced compartments could not be conclusively compared. As age increased, observed TCR beta diversity per million T cells dropped in a roughly linear way, and a significant reduction was already evident by age 40. Total diversity estimates from one million sequenced T cells were considered lower bounds and underestimates. There was a strong correlation between observed TCR beta diversity and the percentage of naive T cells measured by flow cytometry. Compared with the aged group, the long-lived group had more naive CD4+ T cells, fewer expanded clones and increased TCR diversity, a pattern suggesting age selection. Because donor CMV infection status was unknown, age-related changes in expanded clonotypes were potentially confounded.

Receptor libraries were prepared by 5' RACE. A second PCR of about 7 to 12 cycles was run with a J-beta primer mix and a sample-barcoded 5' primer. Each TCR beta cDNA molecule received a unique molecular identifier from a template-switch 5' adaptor carrying 12 random nucleotides. At least 2.5 million CDR3-containing paired-end reads were obtained from each sample. First-strand cDNA synthesis was performed from all RNA using the Mint cDNA synthesis kit, with priming by a TRBC-specific oligonucleotide. Following uracil-DNA glycosylase treatment, a first 18-cycle PCR with universal primers M1SS and BC2_uni_R was performed on all cDNA. On the study's bioinformatics: For normalization, 1 million high-quality reads were randomly selected from each sample, with every read carrying a distinct molecular identifier. Reads sharing molecular identifiers were discarded rather than binned into consensus sequences. CDR3 identification, clonotype clustering and error correction used MiTCR with a Q25 quality threshold and the strictest error-elimination algorithm. Lower-bound total TCR beta diversity was estimated with a nonparametric unseen species model using Euler transformation. The public reads were reprocessed in TCRdb via fastp at Q25 and MiXCR, keeping in-frame beta chains. Rows with one shared CDR3 protein collapse into an entry with the most common genes and DNA. The V and J calls, along with clone size, are taken from TCRdb and not from the paper's own processing. The sample data list fewer than 2,000,000 distinct CDR3 sequences, and about two fifths of these were observed just once. Clones ranked in the top ten supply 23% of the sample.

For this clonotype: The clone's antigen remains unknown. It has no much larger one-base neighbor in the sample; base qualities were not kept.

CDR1 and CDR2, per the germline V gene, are MNHEY and SVGAGI. The junction shows trimming of 2 bases on V and 10 bases on J, plus 12 bases between the germline ends. The CDR3 sequence holds 13 residues, the cysteine and phenylalanine included. Of the read, only the CDR3 DNA is kept; its 39 bases are in frame from base 1. The donors were about 40 Caucasian individuals from Russia, aged roughly 6 to 90 years, who were systemically healthy. Ten milliliters of peripheral blood were drawn from each donor into EDTA-treated Vacutainer tubes. Ficoll-Paque density-gradient centrifugation was used to isolate PBMCs, with at least 7 million obtained per sample. Trizol reagent was used to extract total RNA from the PBMCs, yielding at least 6 micrograms per sample. For every donor, flow cytometry on a PBMC aliquot measured the percentage of naive CD45RAhigh/CD27high T cells.

Sequenced material: blood. The clonotype comes from a human donor in good health. The rearranged chain carries TRBV6-5 and TRBJ2-1; matching of 5 bases hints at TRBD2 as the D gene. The encoded CDR3 is CASSYPGNYEQFF. Read as DNA, the sequence is TGTGCCAGCAGTTACCCGGGGAACTACGAGCAGTTCTTC.